This T cell receptor beta chain was captured by sequencing in a study of OX40 agonist ivuxolimab in advanced cancers. Regarding the study in general: Ivuxolimab, which targeted the costimulatory receptor OX40 (CD134), was an agonistic, fully human IgG2 monoclonal antibody. Intravenous ivuxolimab was administered to patients every 2 weeks at six dose levels: 0.01, 0.1, 0.3, 1.5, 3 and 10 mg/kg. Among the roughly 52 dose-escalation patients, some 20 had hepatocellular carcinoma, approximately 15 melanoma, 9 renal cell carcinoma and 9 head and neck cancer. The dose-escalation cohort was approximately 83% male with a mean age of around 64 years, ranging from about 23 to 85. Prior anti-PD-1, anti-PD-L1 or anti-CTLA-4 therapy was permitted, and checkpoint inhibitors had been received by roughly 40% of dose-escalation patients. Partial responses occurred in three dose-escalation patients: two with cutaneous melanoma and one with hepatocellular carcinoma. Peripheral TCRbeta sequencing was intended to test whether TCR sequence diversity was altered and clonal T-cell expansion was caused by ivuxolimab. The paper describes the monotherapy dose-escalation part (N of about 52 patients) of the phase I trial of ivuxolimab.

To sequence the TCRbeta CDR3 region, genomic DNA was isolated from the sorted cells. The immunoSEQ Assay was used for sequencing of TCRbeta CDR3 regions. TCRdb provides this immuneACCESS table in a form limited to in-frame rearrangements. Some clones are lacking; in checked studies, under half of them reflect an unresolved V gene, and why the rest are absent is not known. The sample profile shows roughly 120,000 clones; around 90% of them were found once. 0.27% of the sample comes from the top ten. V sheds 0 bases and J sheds 7 bases, leaving 17 bases between their ends. Taken from the germline V gene (reference sequence), the CDR1 and CDR2 loops are SGHNT and YYREEE. Counted from cysteine to phenylalanine, this CDR3 has 15 amino acids. Only the CDR3 part of the read is kept: 45 bases, read in frame from the first base. Only one count was recorded for this clone. Its antigen is still unknown. Base qualities are not recorded, but no much larger clone differs from it by a single base.

Overall results and qualifications from the work: Clonal expansion of both CD4+ and CD8+ blood T cells was observed from baseline to week 6 at doses 0.1 to 3.0 mg/kg. Low levels of normalized T-cell clonal expansion were also seen in some patients who did not respond. The antigen specificity of the clonally expanded peripheral T cells was not determined. In partial responders in the 0.1-3.0 mg/kg groups, normalized peripheral clonal expansion was found to be among the lowest, especially among CD8+ T cells. After ivuxolimab, more expanded clones were found on average in CD8+ T cells than in CD4+ T cells.

Patients with autoimmune disease history or receiving systemic immunosuppression were excluded from the trial. Peripheral blood for TCR sequencing was drawn from every dose cohort at baseline, at cycle 4 day 1 and at cycle 7 day 1. The samples were drawn from a first-in-human, open-label, multicenter phase I dose-escalation trial of ivuxolimab. Adults with locally advanced or metastatic head and neck squamous cell, hepatocellular, melanoma or renal cell carcinoma were enrolled in the trial. Before TCR sequencing, CD4+ T cells and CD8+ T cells from peripheral blood were sorted into separate populations.

The receptor's source is an adult with an advanced solid tumor such as melanoma, head and neck, liver or kidney cancer. The source material was CD4+ or CD8+ T cells sorted from blood, sampled in a trial of the OX40 agonist ivuxolimab. The chain was built from TRBV5-4 and TRBJ2-7; the D region possibly corresponds to TRBD2 (5 bases align). The encoded CDR3 is CASSLERTRPQEQYF. The DNA sequence is given as TGTGCCAGCAGCTTGGAACGGACTCGGCCGCAGGAGCAGTACTTC.